This T cell receptor (beta chain) was obtained from a study of graft-versus-host responses after intestinal transplantation. Overall study context: Grafts were multivisceral, liver-intestinal, or isolated intestinal.

Profiled with immunoSEQ multiplex PCR; TCRdb holds only in-frame clones, not every one. The sample has some 130,000 clones, 85% to 95% seen once. Study conclusions and caveats: Peak GvH clone levels in circulation were associated with early post-transplant HvG declines. Recipient marrow showed GvH clones, some seen first in ileum or blood.

A word on this clone: What it binds is not known.

The germline gives CDR1 MNHEY, CDR2 SMNVEV (reference sequence). Losses at the gene ends were 5 bases for V and 2 bases for J; bases not matched to a gene: 17. The CDR3 consists of 20 residues. The TCR originated in a human donor who received an intestinal transplant. The source material was unstimulated CD4+ T cells sorted from spleen or lymph node cells, sampled before intestinal transplant. This chain joins TRBV27 and TRBJ2-7; TRBD2 aligns across 14 bases. CDR3 nucleotide sequence: TGTGCCAGCAGTATGGCCGTAGGGACTAGCGGGAGACGAAGGCCCTACGAGCAGTACTTC. Translation gives CASSMAVGTSGRRRPYEQYF.